This T cell receptor (beta chain) was recovered during a study of neurological immune-mediated disorders. In TCRdb, the 5' RACE reads were re-called with MiXCR into one record per CDR3 protein. The data hold around 15,000 distinct CDR3 sequences, with approximately 8.7% observed a single time. This clonotype has ten or more counts. The V gene lost 6 bases and the J gene lost 2 bases, with 19 bases spanning the gap. The CDR3 consists of 16 residues. Germline V CDR1 and CDR2: MNHEY, SVGAGI. This TCR was sampled from a man aged 50-60 years in good health. Input material: CD8+ T cells from blood. This chain connects TRBV6-5 to TRBJ2-5; D might be TRBD2 (5 bases). CDR3 protein: CASRGIALTRQETQYF. The CDR3 nucleotides read TGTGCCAGCAGAGGGATAGCGTTAACGCGTCAAGAGACCCAGTACTTC.